The clone carrying this TCR beta chain has more than one count but fewer than ten. CDR1 and CDR2 from the germline V gene are LNHDA and SQIVND (reference sequence). The CDR3 totals 15 residues. V was cut by 5 bases and J by 0 bases, with 11 bases left in between. This sample is drawn from a study of radiation and T cells in renal cell carcinoma. At the level of the study: Nephrectomy followed 15 Gy stereotactic body radiation by 4 weeks.

Data came from immunoSEQ multiplex PCR; TCRdb stores just in-frame clones and leaves some out. The data show about 22,000 clones, with about 80% seen just once and roughly 37% held by the top ten. Time point defined: baseline pretreatment blood. This sample's treatment: 15 Gy SBRT to primary tumor, nephrectomy 4 weeks later. Clear cell pathology was present in this patient's renal cell carcinoma. The TCR sequence derives from a man aged 60-69 years with renal cell carcinoma. The genes are TRBV19 and TRBJ1-5; D is undetermined. The sequences come from blood, collected from a patient whose treatment included radiotherapy and nephrectomy. The CDR3 protein is CASSPGLYSNQPQHF. In DNA, the CDR3 is TGTGCCAGTAGTCCGGGTCTTTATAGCAATCAGCCCCAGCATTTT.